This TCR beta chain originates from a study of cytomegalovirus exposure and HLA in healthy donors. As regards this clone: Its antigen is undetermined.

PCR used 60 Vbeta primers and 13 Jbeta primers. Source study methods: Later, an analysis found approximately 80 million unique TCR beta chains, and 8.5 million to 12 million of these were shared. Sequenced by immunoSEQ multiplex PCR; TCRdb stores in-frame clones only, minus some. V, J and clone size are taken as reported in that table, and D and trimming were inferred from the DNA itself. The data contain over 130,000 clones, 82% of them singletons. General study points: As a later analysis revealed, most CMV-associated TCR beta chains appeared HLA-restricted. Solely CMV serostatus was available to characterize immune exposure.

CDR1 is MGHRA, CDR2 YSYEKL, per germline. Trimming cost V 0 bases and J 2 bases, with 13 bases left between them. The CDR3 loop spans 16 amino acids. The sequencing input was PBMCs. This chain uses TRBV4-1 with TRBJ2-5, with D possibly matching TRBD2 (7 bases). This TCR derives from a man younger than 45 in good health and CMV-seropositive. The CDR3 DNA reads TGCGCCAGCAGCCAAGATCGCGGGGGCCCACAAGAGACCCAGTACTTC. It is translated as CASSQDRGGPQETQYF.